The 26 T cell receptor gamma chains listed next were all sequenced from one sample in a study of gamma delta lymphoproliferative disorders and STAT genes. TCRdb applied CATT to the multiplex PCR reads for clone calling. Here the sample spans roughly 560 gamma-chain clones, roughly 26% being singletons. The receptor sequences were amplified from genomic DNA of peripheral blood mononuclear cells. Sequencing was carried out using blood. The receptor source for this set is a human donor in good health.

The chain carries TRGV2 and TRGJP2. Because TCRdb records no J gene, it was assigned here through a match of the DNA to germline. Germline V lookup: CDR1 EGSNGY, CDR2 YDSYNSKV. The ends lost 2 bases at V and 1 base at J; junction bases unmatched: 4. The CDR3 loop spans 15 amino acids. CDR3 loop: CATWDACSSDWIKTF. CDR3 bases: TGTGCCACCTGGGACGCCTGTAGTAGTGATTGGATCAAGACGTTT.

In its sample, this clone is hyperexpanded (1% or more). The gene calls are TRGV10 and TRGJP1. TCRdb lists no J gene, so it was determined here by aligning the DNA to germline. TRGV10 is placed among ORFs of uncertain function. V lost 8 bases and J lost 6; bases outside the gene matches: 7. The CDR3 is 13 amino acids. The CDR3 coding sequence is TGTGCTGCGTGGGATTACGCTGGTTGGTTCAAGATATTT. The encoded protein is CAAWDYAGWFKIF.

By share, this clone counts as large (0.1 to 1%). Other DNA sequences within the sample encode an identical CDR3. The chain couples TRGV2 to TRGJP2. The J gene was missing in TCRdb and was found by matching the end of the DNA to germline. The CDR3 is 15 amino acids. The V gene end was trimmed by 0 bases and the J gene end by 5 bases; junction bases not matched to a gene: 6. CDR1 and CDR2 (germline): EGSNGY, YDSYNSKV. CDR3 bases: TGTGCCACCTGGGACGGGCGGCAAAGTGATTGGATCAAGACGTTT. This sequence encodes CATWDGRQSDWIKTF.

In its sample, this clone is medium-sized (0.01 to 0.1%). The V gene is TRGV9, the J gene TRGJ1 or TRGJ2. Because TCRdb records no J gene, it was assigned here through a match of the DNA to germline. J lost 3 bases, V lost 2 bases, and 4 bases had no gene match. CDR1 and CDR2 from the germline V gene are GITISATS and ISYDGTV (reference sequence). The CDR3 is 13 residues long. In nucleotides, the CDR3 is TGTGCCTTGTGGGAGGCCCCTTATTATAAGAAACTCTTT. This gives the protein CALWEAPYYKKLF.

The rearrangement joins TRGV8 to TRGJ1 or TRGJ2. In the absence of a J gene in TCRdb, the DNA was matched to germline to assign it here. Germline CDR1 is VENAVY and CDR2 is YDSYNSRV. The length of the CDR3 is 13 residues. V lost 6 bases, J lost 8 bases, and 13 bases stayed unmatched. CDR3 sequence (DNA): TGTGCCACCTGGATGAACGCCGCGAATAAGAAACTCTTT. Its translation is CATWMNAANKKLF.

This clone came up once. The gene calls are TRGV4 and TRGJ1 or TRGJ2. TCRdb gives no J gene; it was assigned here by matching the DNA to germline. This CDR3 is built from 15 residues. V was clipped by 1 base and J by 9 bases; unmatched bases: 15. CDR1 is EGSTGY and CDR2 is YDSYTSSV in the germline V gene. The CDR3 region is CATWDGLYEGVKKLF. In nucleotides, the CDR3 is TGTGCCACCTGGGATGGTCTATATGAGGGAGTTAAGAAACTCTTT.

By share of the sample, this clone is large. The chain combines TRGV2 with TRGJ1 or TRGJ2. The J gene was missing in TCRdb and was found by matching the end of the DNA to germline. Germline V gene data show CDR1 as EGSNGY and CDR2 as YDSYNSKV. The CDR3 is 12 residues long. V gave up 0 bases and J gave up 11 bases; unmatched junction bases: 7. In DNA form, the CDR3 reads TGTGCCACCTGGGACGGGAATCAGGAGAAACTCTTT. It translates to CATWDGNQEKLF.

This clone is categorized as large. The chain uses TRGV3 and TRGJ1 or TRGJ2. Because TCRdb records no J gene, it was assigned here through a match of the DNA to germline. CDR3 size: 13 residues. CDR1 and CDR2 (germline): VTNTFY, YDVSTARD (reference sequence). J lost 3 bases, V lost 1 base, and 3 bases had no gene match. CDR3 bases: TGTGCCACCTGGGACAGCCGTTATTATAAGAAACTCTTT. This codes for CATWDSRYYKKLF.

This clone was seen a few times. For this DNA, TCRdb reports the protein of a much larger clone, which diverges at residue 5, most likely from a read error; the protein presented here is translated directly from the DNA. The chain recombines TRGV2 with TRGJP1. TCRdb records no J gene; here it was assigned by comparing the DNA to germline. Germline CDR1 is EGSNGY and CDR2 is YDSYNSKV. The length of the CDR3 is 16 residues. CDR3 sequence (DNA): TGTGCCACCTGGGGCGGGCTCTGGTTCACTGGTTGGTTCAAGATATTT. Translated: CATWGGLWFTGWFKIF.

Comment on this clone: No DNA is shown, since the ends of the CDR3 on it are uncertain; the CDR3 is the one TCRdb lists. The V gene is given as TRGV2, and no J gene call is available. CDR1 is EGSNGY and CDR2 is YDSYNSKV in the germline V gene. The CDR3 region is 19 residues in length, termini included. CDR3 amino acids: CATWDGLFIRNSLAVEQHF.

Concerning this clone itself: This DNA translates differently at residue 5 from the TCRdb protein, which is that of a much larger clone; a read error is likely, and the protein shown is the DNA's own translation. J is TRGJ1 or TRGJ2 and V is TRGV8. No J gene is reported in TCRdb; it was inferred here by comparing the DNA with germline. Trimming removed 5 bases from V and 3 bases from J; junction bases left unmatched: 1. CDR1 VENAVY and CDR2 YDSYNSRV come from the germline V gene. This CDR3 spans 11 amino acids. This CDR3 reads CATWGYYKKLF. The CDR3 DNA reads TGTGCCACCTGGGGTTATTATAAGAAACTCTTT.

Points on this clone: Because the CDR3's place on the DNA is in doubt, the DNA is left out and the CDR3 is given as listed by TCRdb. There is no J gene call, but TRGV11 is given as the V gene. TRGV11 is sorted into the ORF group, with uncertain function. The CDR3 sequence runs 14 residues, both termini included. CDR3 loop: CTTVPAGLGTGKLF.

Sample share makes this clone medium-sized (0.01 to 0.1%). The chain employs TRGV8 and TRGJ1 or TRGJ2. No J gene was available from TCRdb, and it was assigned here by a germline match of the DNA. Germline V gene lookup returns CDR1 VENAVY and CDR2 YDSYNSRV. CDR3 length: 14 amino acids. Unmatched junction bases numbered 7, after V lost 2 bases and J lost 3 bases. The DNA of the CDR3 is TGTGCCACCTGGGATATGACCATTTATTATAAGAAACTCTTT. This codes for CATWDMTIYYKKLF.

With regard to this clone: This DNA's translation and the protein TCRdb lists, from a much larger clone, do not match at residue 4, likely due to a read error; the protein shown is translated from the DNA. The J gene is TRGJP2, the V gene TRGV4. In the absence of a J gene in TCRdb, the DNA was matched to germline to assign it here. The CDR3 length is 16 residues. Germline V gene sequence: CDR1 EGSTGY, CDR2 YDSYTSSV. This CDR3 reads CATGDGRYSSDWIKTF. The CDR3 nucleotides are TGTGCCACCGGGGATGGGCGCTATAGTAGTGATTGGATCAAGACGTTT.

The rearrangement links TRGV4 to TRGJ1 or TRGJ2. TCRdb leaves out the J gene; it was filled in here by matching the DNA to germline. This CDR3 comprises 14 residues. The germline gives CDR1 EGSTGY, CDR2 YDSYTSSV. V lost 3 bases, J lost 6 bases, and 11 bases stayed unmatched. CDR3 DNA sequence: TGTGCCACCTGGGATCCTCGAGCCGGTTATAAGAAACTCTTT. It is translated as CATWDPRAGYKKLF.

This clone has more than one count but fewer than ten. This sequence is one base from a far larger clone and is likely a read error. This sample also contains other DNA sequences that code for the same CDR3. The chain recombines TRGV4 with TRGJ1 or TRGJ2. TCRdb leaves out the J gene; it was filled in here by matching the DNA to germline. The CDR3 extends over 15 amino acids. Per germline, CDR1 EGSTGY and CDR2 YDSYTSSV. DNA for the CDR3: TGTGCCACCTGGGATGGGCGGGGGGTTTATTACAAGAAACTCTTT. Its protein product is CATWDGRGVYYKKLF.

This clone appeared a few times. The V gene is TRGV4, the J gene TRGJ1 or TRGJ2. TCRdb does not report a J gene; here it was assigned by matching the DNA to germline references. CDR3 size: 21 residues. Germline CDR1 is EGSTGY and CDR2 is YDSYTSSV. Germline trimming cut 0 bases from V and 0 bases from J; bases unmatched to any gene: 23. CDR3 sequence (DNA): TGTGCCACCTGGGATGGGCCGGGCCGCTCGGCCCCCGTATCGAATTATTATAAGAAACTCTTT. Translated, it gives CATWDGPGRSAPVSNYYKKLF.

This clone is large. The V call is TRGV9, the J call TRGJ1 or TRGJ2. TCRdb leaves out the J gene; it was filled in here by matching the DNA to germline. With 1 base clipped from V and 3 bases from J, the junction kept 6 bases outside the gene matches. CDR1 is GITISATS and CDR2 is ISYDGTV in the germline V gene (reference sequence). The CDR3 is made up of 14 amino acids. The CDR3 loop reads CALWEVPLYYKKLF. The CDR3 DNA reads as TGTGCCTTGTGGGAGGTCCCCCTTTATTATAAGAAACTCTTT.

This clone was observed a few times. The protein recorded in TCRdb matches a much larger clone and deviates from this DNA's translation at residue 3, suggesting a read error; the protein here is obtained by translating the DNA. V and J are TRGV4 and TRGJP2. As TCRdb names no J gene, one was assigned here on the basis of a DNA match to germline. The CDR3 totals 16 residues. In germline, CDR1 is EGSTGY, CDR2 YDSYTSSV. CDR3 region: CAAWDGRYSSDWIKTF. The CDR3 DNA sequence: TGTGCCGCCTGGGATGGGCGCTATAGTAGTGATTGGATCAAGACGTTT.

In its sample, this clone ranks as large (0.1 to 1%). CDR3 in amino acids: CATWGFYYKKLF. CDR3 nucleotides: TGTGCCACCTGGGGTTTTTATTATAAGAAACTCTTT. V and J are TRGV8 and TRGJ1 or TRGJ2. TCRdb does not report a J gene; here it was assigned by matching the DNA to germline references. V lost 5 bases, J lost 3 bases, and 4 bases stayed unmatched. Germline V gene sequence: CDR1 VENAVY, CDR2 YDSYNSRV. This CDR3 is 12 amino acids long.

The chain joins TRGV3 to TRGJ1 or TRGJ2. The J gene, missing from TCRdb, was assigned here through DNA to germline matching. The trim removed 0 bases at V and 10 bases at J, leaving 6 bases unmatched. The CDR3 loop spans 12 amino acids. Germline-derived CDR1 and CDR2 are VTNTFY and YDVSTARD (reference sequence). The CDR3: CATWDRLRKKLF. Here the CDR3 DNA reads TGTGCCACCTGGGACAGGCTTCGAAAGAAACTCTTT.

This clone counts as large. CDR3 DNA: TGTGCCTTGTGGGGTACCCCTAAGAAACTCTTT. Residues: CALWGTPKKLF. This rearrangement joins TRGV9 to TRGJ1 or TRGJ2. As TCRdb names no J gene, one was assigned here on the basis of a DNA match to germline. The CDR3 consists of 11 residues. Germline CDR1 GITISATS, CDR2 ISYDGTV (reference sequence). The trim removed 5 bases at V and 9 bases at J, leaving 7 bases unmatched.

This clone is judged large. This rearrangement joins TRGV9 to TRGJ1 or TRGJ2. TCRdb does not report a J gene; here it was assigned by matching the DNA to germline references. With 4 bases clipped from V and 3 bases from J, the junction kept 6 bases outside the gene matches. CDR1 is GITISATS and CDR2 is ISYDGTV in the germline V gene (reference sequence). This CDR3 region has 13 residues. CDR3: CALWDPSYYKKLF. As DNA, the CDR3 is TGTGCCTTGTGGGACCCGAGTTATTATAAGAAACTCTTT.

This chain links TRGV2 with TRGJP2. TCRdb gives no J gene; it was assigned here by matching the DNA to germline. Trimming took 3 bases from V and 2 from J; bases not matched to a gene: 18. This CDR3 contains 19 residues. Looked up from germline, CDR1 is EGSNGY and CDR2 is YDSYNSKV. The DNA for the CDR3 is TGTGCCACCTGGGACCAAAAAGGCCATTGGGGAAGTAGTGATTGGATCAAGACGTTT. It is translated as CATWDQKGHWGSSDWIKTF.

In its sample, this clone is medium-sized (0.01 to 0.1%). This chain links TRGV11 with TRGJ1 or TRGJ2. TCRdb offers no J gene call, so here the DNA was matched to germline to obtain one. TRGV11 is given ORF status, its function remaining uncertain. The CDR3 has 13 amino acids. V gave up 6 bases and J gave up 0 bases; unmatched junction bases: 2. The CDR3 DNA is TGTGCCTGCTGGATTGTGAATTATTATAAGAAACTCTTT. Protein sequence: CACWIVNYYKKLF.

The gene calls are TRGV5 and TRGJ1 or TRGJ2. TCRdb does not report a J gene; here it was assigned by matching the DNA to germline references. With V trimmed by 5 bases and J by 9 bases, 4 bases remained unmatched. The germline V gene has CDR1 VINAFY and CDR2 YDVSNSKD. CDR3 length: 10 amino acids. Here the CDR3 reads CATWGTKKLF. In DNA, the CDR3 is TGTGCCACCTGGGGGACTAAGAAACTCTTT.